This TCR beta chain originates from a study of blood T cell repertoires in COVID-19 (dated by TCRdb to the early 2020s). About the investigation overall: The collaborator samples originated in the United States, Italy and Spain and spanned the acute and convalescent phases of COVID-19. The material from the prospective study consisted of cDNA or gDNA derived from T cells, B-cell-depleted T cells, or PBMCs. Subjects who had been exposed to COVID-19, were actively infected with it, or had recovered from it provided the deeply sampled blood TCRbeta repertoires that made up the dataset. The repertoires were made available in a free public database intended to serve as a resource for research on the immune response to SARS-CoV-2. The samples were drawn from the first 160 participants of the ongoing ImmuneRACE study and from 950 to 1,500 subjects provided by 6 global collaborators. Sample metadata almost always included a de-identified subject ID, COVID-19 status, age in years and sex. Where HLA class I and class II types were available, the types were taken from metadata supplied by the sample provider, not from assay-based typing.

The collaborating institutions used their own protocols to collect whole blood in K2EDTA tubes. For TCRbeta analysis, collaborators shipped samples in one of three forms: frozen whole blood, isolated PBMCs, or DNA extracted from either of those sample types. TCRbeta CDR3 regions were amplified from genomic DNA using the immunoSEQ Assay, a bias-controlled multiplex PCR. Regarding the original processing steps: The number of nucleated cells in each sample was estimated by amplification of reference gene primers within the assay. To quantify the absolute abundance of each unique TCRbeta CDR3 rearrangement, sequence reads were collapsed and filtered. For each sample, productive Simpson clonality was calculated as the square root of Simpson's diversity index across productive rearrangements. TCRdb retrieved this table from immuneACCESS and kept in-frame rearrangements only. Not all clones are present; in checked studies, unresolved V genes account for under half, and no reason is known for the remainder. V and J calls and clone size are as listed in that table; D and trimming were resolved from the DNA. The sample data list some 120,000 clones, and about three quarters of these were observed just once. Of the sample, approximately 2.1% falls within the top ten clones.

This clone was found a few times. Its antigen is still unknown. No much larger clone exists at a distance of one base, and base qualities are not known. In the germline V gene (reference sequence), CDR1 corresponds to SGHNT and CDR2 to YYREEE. The CDR3 contains 15 residues, cysteine and phenylalanine counted. CDR3 DNA is the only sequence kept; it has 45 bases, read in frame from the first base. Trimming takes 0 bases off V and 3 bases off J; junction bases not matched to a gene: 2. Overall results and qualifications from the work: The quantity of clinical and demographic metadata differed by source and by participant and was supplied without curation.

This TCR was recovered from a woman aged 65 to 85 with acute or convalescent COVID-19. Source material: peripheral blood. This chain joins TRBV5-4 to TRBJ2-7, and 11 junctional nucleotides match TRBD2. The DNA is TGTGCCAGCAGCTTGGGACTAGCGGGACTCTACGAGCAGTACTTC. It codes for CASSLGLAGLYEQYF.